This T cell receptor beta chain was observed in a study of OX40 agonist ivuxolimab in advanced cancers. The protocol was immunoSEQ multiplex PCR, while the TCRdb copy is restricted to in-frame clones and leaves out a portion. The table has about 92,000 clones, roughly 93% seen once. This TCR came from an adult with an advanced solid tumor such as melanoma, head and neck, liver or kidney cancer. The material sequenced was CD4+ or CD8+ T cells sorted from blood, taken in a trial of the OX40 agonist ivuxolimab.

In nucleotides, the CDR3 is TGTGCCAGTAGCTCAAGGGGAAGCTCCTACGAGCAGTACTTC. Translated: CASSSRGSSYEQYF. This rearrangement joins TRBV19 to TRBJ2-7; a weak D match, TRBD1 (5 bases). Trimming took off 6 bases at V and 0 bases at J, with 12 bases between the two ends. This CDR3 is built from 14 residues. Germline CDR1 and CDR2: LNHDA and SQIVND (reference sequence). Variable domain in full (rest from reference TRBV19 and TRBJ2-7): DGGITQSPKYLFRKEGQNVTLSCEQNLNHDAMYWYRQDPGQGLRLIYYSQIVNDFQKGDIAEGYSVSREKKESFPLTVTSAQKNPTAFYLCASSSRGSSYEQYFGPGTRLTVT.